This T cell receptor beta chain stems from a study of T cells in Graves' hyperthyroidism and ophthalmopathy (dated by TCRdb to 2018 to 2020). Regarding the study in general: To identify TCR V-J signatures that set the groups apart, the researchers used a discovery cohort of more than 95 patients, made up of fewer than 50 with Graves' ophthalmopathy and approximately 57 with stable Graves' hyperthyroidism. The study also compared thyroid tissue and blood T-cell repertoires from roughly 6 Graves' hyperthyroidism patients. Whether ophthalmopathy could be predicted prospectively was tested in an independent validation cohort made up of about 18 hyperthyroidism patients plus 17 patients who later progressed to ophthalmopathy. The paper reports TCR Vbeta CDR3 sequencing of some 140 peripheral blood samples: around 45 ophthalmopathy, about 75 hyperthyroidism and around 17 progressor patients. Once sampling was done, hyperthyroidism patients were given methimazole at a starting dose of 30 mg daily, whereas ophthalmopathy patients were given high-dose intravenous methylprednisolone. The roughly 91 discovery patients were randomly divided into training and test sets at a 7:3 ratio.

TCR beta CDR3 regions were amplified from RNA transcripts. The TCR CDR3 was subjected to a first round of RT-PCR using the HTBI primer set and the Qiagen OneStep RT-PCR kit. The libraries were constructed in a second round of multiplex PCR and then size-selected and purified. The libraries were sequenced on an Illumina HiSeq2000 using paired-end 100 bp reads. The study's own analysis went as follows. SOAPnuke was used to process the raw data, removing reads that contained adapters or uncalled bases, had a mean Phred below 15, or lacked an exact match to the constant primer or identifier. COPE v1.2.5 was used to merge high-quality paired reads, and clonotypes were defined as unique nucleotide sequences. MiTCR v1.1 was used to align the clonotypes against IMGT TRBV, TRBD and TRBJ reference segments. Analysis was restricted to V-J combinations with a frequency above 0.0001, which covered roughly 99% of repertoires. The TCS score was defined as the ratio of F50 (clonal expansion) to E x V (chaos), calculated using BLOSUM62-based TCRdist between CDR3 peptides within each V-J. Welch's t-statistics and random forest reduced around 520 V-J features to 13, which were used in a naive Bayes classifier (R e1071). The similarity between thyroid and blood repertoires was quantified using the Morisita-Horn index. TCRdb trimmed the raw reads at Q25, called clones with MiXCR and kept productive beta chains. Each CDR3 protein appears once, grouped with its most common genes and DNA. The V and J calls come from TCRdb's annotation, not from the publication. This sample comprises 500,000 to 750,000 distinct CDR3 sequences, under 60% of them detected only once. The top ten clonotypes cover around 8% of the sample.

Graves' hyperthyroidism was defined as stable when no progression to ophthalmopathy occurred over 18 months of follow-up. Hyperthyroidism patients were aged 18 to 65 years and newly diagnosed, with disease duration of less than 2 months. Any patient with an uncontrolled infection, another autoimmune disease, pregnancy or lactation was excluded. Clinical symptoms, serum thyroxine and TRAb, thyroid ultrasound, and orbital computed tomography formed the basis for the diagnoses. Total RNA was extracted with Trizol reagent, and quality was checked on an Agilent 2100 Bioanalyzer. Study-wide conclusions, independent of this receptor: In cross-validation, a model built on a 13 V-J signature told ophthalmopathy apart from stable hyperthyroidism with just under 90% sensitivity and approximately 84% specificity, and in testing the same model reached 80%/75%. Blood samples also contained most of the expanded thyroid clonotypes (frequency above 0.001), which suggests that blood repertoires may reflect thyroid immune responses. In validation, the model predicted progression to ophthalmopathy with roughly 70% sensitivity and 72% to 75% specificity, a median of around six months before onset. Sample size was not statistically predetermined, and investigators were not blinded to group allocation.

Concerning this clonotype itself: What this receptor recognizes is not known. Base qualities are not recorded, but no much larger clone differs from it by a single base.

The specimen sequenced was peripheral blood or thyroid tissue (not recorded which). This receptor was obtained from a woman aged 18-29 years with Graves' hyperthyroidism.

The nucleotide sequence reads as follows: TGTGCCACCAGCAAAGGACAGGGGGACATTTCACCCCTCCACTTT. The resulting protein is CATSKGQGDISPLHF. The V and J genes are TRBV15 and TRBJ1-6; 10 of the junction bases match TRBD1. In the germline V gene (reference sequence), CDR1 corresponds to LNHNV and CDR2 to YYDKDF. Clipping removes 4 bases from V and 9 bases from J, with 6 as the unmatched junction base count. The CDR3 starts with the cysteine, ends with the phenylalanine, and has 15 residues. Only the CDR3 DNA stays, 45 bases, in frame from base 1.